The text below deals with one T cell receptor beta chain. The antigen is undetermined. The sample originates from a study of cytomegalovirus exposure and HLA in healthy donors. Study outcomes and limitations: Rare TCR sequences predominated, though certain public TCRs were found in many donors.

The assay was immunoSEQ multiplex PCR, and TCRdb's table has in-frame clones only and misses some. The repertoire holds over 120,000 clones, with 89% as singletons. This clonotype originated in a woman between 18 and 30 years old in good health and CMV-seropositive. The sequencing sample was made of PBMCs.

Written as DNA, the CDR3 is TGTGCCAGCAGCGTCGGACTAGCGCCCGAGGATACGCAGTATTTT. Translated: CASSVGLAPEDTQYF. The chain carries TRBV5-4 and TRBJ2-3; 9 positions match TRBD2. The CDR3 length is 15 residues. V dropped 4 bases and J dropped 6; count of bases not matched to a gene: 9. CDR1 and CDR2 (germline): SGHNT, YYREEE (reference sequence).